Each of the 13 T cell receptor beta chains below was sequenced from the same sample in a study of cytomegalovirus exposure and HLA in healthy donors. 60 Vbeta and 13 Jbeta primers were used in PCR. Sequencing was performed with immunoSEQ multiplex PCR; in TCRdb, only in-frame clones are kept and a portion is missing. The profile shows about 130,000 clones, 84% of them singletons. Sequenced input: PBMCs. All receptors derive from a woman between 18 and 29 years old in good health and CMV-seropositive.

The V and J genes are TRBV5-1 and TRBJ2-7, with 9 bases that match TRBD1. In germline, CDR1 is SGHRS, CDR2 YFSETQ. V was clipped by 4 bases and J by 0 bases; unmatched bases: 5. The CDR3 is 15 amino acids. This CDR3 is CASSPGQGYSYEQYF. CDR3 DNA: TGCGCCAGCAGCCCCGGACAGGGGTACTCCTACGAGCAGTACTTC.

The gene calls are TRBV29-1 and TRBJ1-1, with a tentative D call TRBD1 (6 bases). Trimming cost V 7 bases and J 4 bases, with 13 bases left between them. The CDR3 is 12 residues long. Germline CDR1 is SQVTM and CDR2 is ANQGSEA. CDR3 amino acids: CSGTGLATEAFF. In DNA, the CDR3 is TGCAGCGGTACAGGGTTGGCCACTGAAGCTTTCTTT.

The CDR3 nucleotides are TGCAGCGGAACAGGGGGCGCGCAGGGGACCGGGGAGCTGTTTTTT. Translation: CSGTGGAQGTGELFF. The chain employs TRBV29-1 and TRBJ2-2; 9 nucleotides match TRBD1. V shed 7 bases and J 5 bases; nucleotides not matched to a gene: 11. The CDR3 is 15 amino acids. Germline V gene data show CDR1 as SQVTM and CDR2 as ANQGSEA.

This clone was seen once. V is TRBV9 and J is TRBJ2-1; 10 bases are shared with TRBD1. CDR3 length: 18 residues. V lost 3 bases and J lost 7; bases outside the gene matches: 16. Germline V lookup: CDR1 SGDLS, CDR2 YYNGEE. Here the CDR3 reads CASSAGSSGTGVLNEQFF. CDR3 sequence (DNA): TGTGCCAGCAGCGCCGGATCATCCGGGACAGGGGTGTTAAATGAGCAGTTCTTC.

This chain connects TRBV6-5 to TRBJ2-1; 8 positions agree with TRBD1. There are 15 residues in the CDR3. The V segment lost 4 bases and the J segment 14 bases; nucleotides outside the gene matches: 16. CDR1 and CDR2 from the germline V gene are MNHEY and SVGAGI. The CDR3 bases are TGTGCCAGCAGTTCGACGACAGGGGAGGTGTTTAGTGAGTTCTTC. This translates into CASSSTTGEVFSEFF.

This chain joins TRBV25-1 and TRBJ2-7, with D perhaps matching TRBD1 (6 bases). Germline assignment: CDR1 MGHDK and CDR2 SYGVNS. The V and J ends lost 2 bases and 1 base respectively, with 9 bases between them. The CDR3 has 14 amino acids. This CDR3 is CASSEQGISYEQYF. In DNA, the CDR3 is TGTGCCAGCAGTGAACAGGGGATATCCTACGAGCAGTACTTC.

The chain is built from TRBV7-9 and TRBJ2-2; 7 bases agree with TRBD1. The CDR3 has 16 amino acids. V shed 5 bases, J shed 0 bases, and the junction held 6 bases outside the gene matches. The V gene's germline CDR1 is SEHNR and CDR2 FQNEAQ (reference sequence). The CDR3 nucleotides read TGTGCCAGCAGCCCCGGGACAGTCCCGAACACCGGGGAGCTGTTTTTT. This codes for CASSPGTVPNTGELFF.

This rearrangement joins TRBV2 to TRBJ2-1, with TRBD2 identical over 13 bases. J was trimmed by 4 bases and V by 4 bases; bases with no gene match: 1. The CDR3 is 15 amino acids. Germline-derived CDR1 and CDR2 are SNHLY and FYNNEI. CDR3 amino acids: CASSATSGGYNEQFF. DNA of the CDR3: TGTGCCAGCAGTGCGACTAGCGGGGGGTACAATGAGCAGTTCTTC.

This clone is a singleton in its sample. The gene calls are TRBV5-5 and TRBJ2-3; 7 nucleotides align to TRBD2. Trimming removed 3 bases from V and 4 bases from J; junction bases left unmatched: 8. Per the germline V gene, CDR1 is SGHKS and CDR2 is YYEKEE (reference sequence). The CDR3 is 15 amino acids. CDR3 sequence: CASSSTWEGSDTQYF. The CDR3 DNA is TGTGCCAGCAGCTCGACTTGGGAGGGGTCAGATACGCAGTATTTT.

This chain uses TRBV10-3 with TRBJ2-7; D is ambiguous. CDR1 ENHRY and CDR2 SYGVKD come from the germline V gene. This CDR3 is built from 14 residues. V was clipped by 0 bases and J by 5 bases, with 11 bases between them. CDR3 residues: CAISESAGINEQYF. CDR3 coding DNA: TGTGCCATCAGTGAGTCTGCAGGAATCAACGAGCAGTACTTC.

The chain uses TRBV6-1 and TRBJ1-2; 9 bases agree with TRBD1. The CDR3 length is 13 residues. The germline gives CDR1 MNHNS, CDR2 SASEGT. V lost 8 bases, J lost 5 bases, and 6 bases stayed unmatched. The CDR3 DNA follows: TGTGCCAGCCGGGACAGGGACTTATATGGCTACACCTTC. This sequence encodes CASRDRDLYGYTF.

The CDR3 loop reads CASSPEYIQYF. Here the CDR3 DNA reads TGTGCCAGCAGTCCCGAGTACATTCAGTACTTC. The chain is built from TRBV6-5 and TRBJ2-4; unclear D gene. Germline V lookup: CDR1 MNHEY, CDR2 SVGAGI. Trimming removed 5 bases from V and 8 bases from J, with 7 bases in between. CDR3 length equals 11 residues.

Points on this clone: Mismatch with germline at one junction end may stem from a read error. The chain has TRBV7-9 and TRBJ1-5; 8 bases line up with TRBD1. The length of the CDR3 is 16 residues. Per germline, CDR1 SEHNR and CDR2 FQNEAQ (reference sequence). This chain's CDR3 is CSSSLGQGEGNQPQHF. The CDR3 bases are TGTTCCAGCAGCTTAGGACAGGGTGAGGGTAATCAGCCCCAGCATTTT. Full variable domain (remainder filled in from reference TRBV7-9 and TRBJ1-5): DTGVSQNPRHKITKRGQNVTFRCDPISEHNRLYWYRQTLGQGPEFLTYFQNEAQLEKSRLLSDRFSAERPKGSFSTLEIQRTEQGDSAMYLCSSSLGQGEGNQPQHFGDGTRLSIL.